Listed below are T cell receptor beta chains from one sample, sequenced in a study of T and B cells in COVID-19 patients. TCRdb reprocessed the multiplex PCR reads with MiXCR, giving one entry per CDR3 protein. This table has some 13,000 distinct CDR3 sequences, roughly 27% appearing once. The material sequenced was blood. Receptors were obtained from a human donor who had recovered from COVID-19. CDR3s include the opening cysteine and the closing phenylalanine or tryptophan. Fields, in order: V gene, J gene, D gene, clone size, CDR3 DNA, CDR3 protein. The D gene is left open where the match is weak. Clone size, where shown, is once, few, many, or a class for clones that have expanded.

>TRBV12-3/TRBV12-4|TRBJ2-7|TRBD2|many
TGTGCCAGCAAGCGGGACCGACGGGAGCAGTACTTC
CASKRDRREQYF
>TRBV6-5|TRBJ2-6|.|many
TGTGCCAGCAGTTACGCGAACAGCGGCTCTGGGGCCAACGTCCTGACTTTC
CASSYANSGSGANVLTF
>TRBV20-1|TRBJ1-2|TRBD1|.
TGCAGTGCGGGACAGGGGGGATCGGACTATGGCTACACCTTC
CSAGQGGSDYGYTF
>TRBV6-5|TRBJ2-2|.|medium-sized
TGTGCCAGCAGTTTTGGGTTCCTCGCGAACACCGGGGAGCTGTTTTTT
CASSFGFLANTGELFF
>TRBV5-6|TRBJ2-2|TRBD2|.
TGTGCCAGCAGGGTTAGCGGGAGGGATGACGGGGAGCTGTTTTTT
CASRVSGRDDGELFF
>TRBV24-1|TRBJ2-2|.|many
TGTGCCACCAGTTCGGGACTCGATACCGGGGAGCTGTTTTTT
CATSSGLDTGELFF
>TRBV20-1|TRBJ1-5|.|.
TGCAGTGTCCAGACACACCGGGACCAGCCCCAGCATTTT
CSVQTHRDQPQHF
>TRBV18|TRBJ1-1|.|.
TGTGCCAGCTCACCGAAGTCGAACGTGGGCACTGAAGCTTTCTTT
CASSPKSNVGTEAFF
>TRBV18|TRBJ2-5|TRBD1|.
TGTGCCAGCTCGCCGGGACAGGTCGAAGAGACCCAGTACTTC
CASSPGQVEETQYF
>TRBV6-1|TRBJ1-5|.|many
TGTGCCAGCGGATGGTGGGATAGCAATCAGCCCCAGCATTTT
CASGWWDSNQPQHF
>TRBV19|TRBJ2-7|TRBD1|medium-sized
TGTGCCAGTAGTAGTCCCGGGACAGGGAACTACGAGCAGTACTTC
CASSSPGTGNYEQYF
>TRBV6-5|TRBJ2-1|TRBD2|medium-sized
TGTGCCAGCAGCCCGATAGGGACTAGCGGGGGCAATGAGCAGTTCTTC
CASSPIGTSGGNEQFF
>TRBV24-1|TRBJ2-2|.|.
TGTGCCACCAGTGACCTCGTAATGCCGTCCGGGGAGCTGTTTTTT
CATSDLVMPSGELFF
>TRBV18|TRBJ2-7|TRBD2|many
TGTGCCAGCTCACCAACCCTCTTCGGGAGCGGGAGGCCCTACGAGCAGTACTTC
CASSPTLFGSGRPYEQYF
>TRBV6-5|TRBJ1-1|.|few
TGTGCCAGCAGTTACTCACCCCAGGGAGGGACTGAAGCTTTCTTT
CASSYSPQGGTEAFF
>TRBV5-4|TRBJ2-1|.|medium-sized
TGTGCCAGCAGCTTGGGACAGAGCTCCTACAATGAGCAGTTCTTC
CASSLGQSSYNEQFF
>TRBV5-1|TRBJ2-3|TRBD2|many
TGCGCCAGCAGCTTGGTGCCTAGCGGGGGTGGGGATACGCAGTATTTT
CASSLVPSGGGDTQYF
>TRBV30|TRBJ2-5|.|many
TGTGCCTGGAGTTTCGGGAAAGAGACCCAGTACTTC
CAWSFGKETQYF
>TRBV10-3|TRBJ2-5|TRBD1|few
TGTGCCATCAGTGAGCAGGGACAGGGGCCCCAGTACTTC
CAISEQGQGPQYF
>TRBV18|TRBJ1-5|.|few
TGTGCCAGCTCACCAGGGCCGGACAACAATCAGCCCCAGCATTTT
CASSPGPDNNQPQHF
>TRBV29-1|TRBJ2-7|.|medium-sized
TGCAGCGTTACCACACGAATGACACTTGAAGGGCAGTACTTC
CSVTTRMTLEGQYF
>TRBV10-3|TRBJ1-6|.|many
TGTGCCATCAGTGATGGGGGTTATAATTCACCCCTCCACTTT
CAISDGGYNSPLHF
>TRBV27|TRBJ2-7|.|medium-sized
TGTGCCAGCAGTTCCGTTTCTAGTCAAGAGCAGTACTTC
CASSSVSSQEQYF
>TRBV7-9|TRBJ2-1|.|.
TGTGCCAGCAGCTTAGGCATTAGCGCCTACAATGAGCAGTTCTTC
CASSLGISAYNEQFF
>TRBV6-5|TRBJ2-7|TRBD1|once
TGTGCCAGCAGTTCGGAGACAGGGGAAGAGCAGTACTTC
CASSSETGEEQYF
>TRBV5-1|TRBJ2-5|.|few
TGCGCCAGCAGCTTGGAGCCCTCGGGAGAGACCCAGTACTTC
CASSLEPSGETQYF
>TRBV6-1|TRBJ2-2|TRBD2|.
TGTGCCAGCAGTGAAGCCCTAGGTGCGGGGGGGCGACGGGAGCTGTTTTTT
CASSEALGAGGRRELFF
>TRBV6-5|TRBJ2-7|TRBD2|medium-sized
TGTGCCAGCAGTTCCACCCTACTGGGGGGGACTCCCTACGAGCAGTACTTC
CASSSTLLGGTPYEQYF